Below, 21 T cell receptor beta chains from the same sample are listed, as sequenced in a study of blood T cell repertoires in COVID-19. TCRdb's copy holds only in-frame clones and misses some; the assay was immunoSEQ multiplex PCR. The table includes about 99,000 clones, just over 85% detected once. The sequencing input was peripheral blood. Receptor source: a human donor in a cohort sampled during active COVID-19.

The chain couples TRBV11-2 to TRBJ2-1; 8 nucleotides align to TRBD1. Germline loops: CDR1 SGHAT, CDR2 FQNNGV. V lost 0 bases, J lost 3 bases, and 1 base stayed unmatched. The CDR3 has 15 amino acids. The DNA of the CDR3 is TGTGCCAGCAGCTTAGACACAGGGGGCTACAATGAGCAGTTCTTC. Encoded protein: CASSLDTGGYNEQFF.

V is TRBV27 and J is TRBJ2-3; a possible D gene is TRBD2 (6 bases). V dropped 8 bases and J dropped 0 bases, with 15 bases sitting between them. Germline CDR1 is MNHEY and CDR2 is SMNVEV (reference sequence). CDR3 length equals 15 residues. In nucleotides, the CDR3 is TGTGCCAGCGGACTAAGGGGCGGGAGCACAGATACGCAGTATTTT. It codes for CASGLRGGSTDTQYF.

This CDR3 is CASSSYSNQPQHF. CDR3 coding DNA: TGTGCCAGCAGTTCTTATAGCAATCAGCCCCAGCATTTT. V is TRBV28 and J is TRBJ1-5; no clear D. Trimming left V 4 bases short and J 0 bases short, with 4 bases between. The CDR3 runs to 13 residues. The V gene's germline CDR1 is MDHEN and CDR2 SYDVKM.

The rearrangement joins TRBV9 to TRBJ2-7; 8 nucleotides line up with TRBD2. Germline-derived CDR1 and CDR2 are SGDLS and YYNGEE. The junction had 6 bases not matched to a gene; V was cut back by 4 bases and J by 3 bases. The CDR3 consists of 14 residues. The CDR3 spells CASSPTSGNYEQYF. For the CDR3, the DNA is TGTGCCAGCAGCCCCACTAGCGGAAACTACGAGCAGTACTTC.

This chain links TRBV10-3 with TRBJ2-7; perhaps TRBD2 as D (7 bases). CDR1 ENHRY and CDR2 SYGVKD come from the germline V gene. Trimming shortened V by 10 bases and J by 6 bases, and 19 bases separated the two germline ends. The CDR3 length is 13 residues. This CDR3 is CATGGGGYAEQYF. CDR3 DNA: TGTGCCACCGGGGGAGGGGGGTACGCCGAGCAGTACTTC.

This clone has more than one count but fewer than ten. V gene TRBV10-2 combines with J gene TRBJ2-7, with D possibly matching TRBD1 (5 bases). Looked up from germline, CDR1 is WSHSY and CDR2 is SAAADI. Deletions cut 7 bases from V and 4 bases from J, with 8 bases between. CDR3 length: 11 amino acids. This CDR3 reads CASKGYYEQYF. In DNA, the CDR3 is TGCGCCAGCAAGGGGTATTACGAGCAGTACTTC.

The V gene is TRBV6-5, the J gene TRBJ2-7, with 10 nucleotides matching TRBD2. The CDR3 runs 14 residues. Germline CDR1 is MNHEY and CDR2 is SVGAGI. V gave up 1 base and J gave up 6 bases; unmatched junction bases: 3. CDR3 coding DNA: TGTGCCAGCAGTTACTTTGGGACTAGCGTCGAGCAGTACTTC. This encodes CASSYFGTSVEQYF.

This clone was seen only once. This rearrangement joins TRBV7-2 to TRBJ1-4; D call uncertain. Germline CDR1 reads SGHTA; CDR2 reads FQGNSA. The V and J ends lost 1 base and 2 bases respectively, with 5 bases between them. There are 14 residues in the CDR3. CDR3 region: CASSLDSTNEKLFF. DNA of the CDR3: TGTGCCAGCAGCTTAGACAGCACTAATGAAAAACTGTTTTTT.

V and J are TRBV6-5 and TRBJ2-5, with TRBD1 matching 8 bases. V gave up 7 bases and J gave up 5 bases; unmatched junction bases: 3. Germline V gives CDR1 MNHEY, CDR2 SVGAGI. CDR3 length: 12 amino acids. CDR3 amino acids: CASTRGRETQYF. The CDR3 nucleotides are TGTGCCAGCACCAGGGGGCGGGAGACCCAGTACTTC.

The J gene is TRBJ1-5, the V gene TRBV28, with a possible D match to TRBD1 (6 bases). CDR1 and CDR2 (germline): MDHEN, SYDVKM. The CDR3 sequence is 15 residues long. The V and J ends lost 4 bases and 2 bases respectively, with 12 bases between them. CDR3 DNA sequence: TGTGCCAGCAGTTCACAGGGAGCGGGCAATCAGCCCCAGCATTTT. It yields the protein CASSSQGAGNQPQHF. The whole variable domain, remainder taken from reference TRBV28 and TRBJ1-5, is DVKVTQSSRYLVKRTGEKVFLECVQDMDHENMFWYRQDPGLGLRLIYFSYDVKMKEKGDIPEGYSVSREKKERFSLILESASTNQTSMYLCASSSQGAGNQPQHFGDGTRLSIL.

CDR3 sequence (DNA): TGTGCCAGCAGCCCAGGGACAGGGGATTCCTCTGGAAACACCATATATTTT. Protein product: CASSPGTGDSSGNTIYF. This chain connects TRBV4-2 to TRBJ1-3; 10 bases agree with TRBD1. CDR1 is LGHNA, CDR2 YNFKEQ, per germline. The J segment lost 0 bases and the V segment lost 4 bases, leaving 6 bases of the junction unmatched. This CDR3 comprises 17 residues.

The J gene is TRBJ2-7, the V gene TRBV3-1 (or the pseudogene TRBV3-2); perhaps TRBD1 as D (6 bases). V lost 4 bases and J lost 3, with 16 bases in between. This CDR3 is 15 amino acids long. From germline, CDR1 is LGHDT and CDR2 YNNKEL (reference sequence). CDR3 amino acids: CASSRRRGPLYEQYF. CDR3 sequence (DNA): TGTGCCAGCAGCCGCCGCAGGGGCCCCCTCTACGAGCAGTACTTC.

This chain joins TRBV28 and TRBJ1-4, with TRBD1 matching over 7 bases. Trimming took 4 bases from V and 7 from J; bases not matched to a gene: 18. The CDR3 runs 18 residues. CDR1 is MDHEN, CDR2 SYDVKM, per germline. The CDR3, as DNA: TGTGCCAGCAGTTCTACCTTGGCCTCCGGGACAGACGTTGAAAAACTGTTTTTT. It yields the protein CASSSTLASGTDVEKLFF.

The chain links TRBV7-8 to TRBJ2-1; the match to TRBD2 covers 11 bases. Germline V gives CDR1 SGHVS, CDR2 FQNEAQ. This CDR3 has 15 amino acids. Unmatched junction bases numbered 9, after V lost 6 bases and J lost 8 bases. The CDR3 sequence: CASRHTSGSPDEQFF. In DNA, the CDR3 is TGTGCCAGCAGACACACTAGCGGGAGTCCGGATGAGCAGTTCTTC.

The count of this clone is one. The DNA for the CDR3 is TGTGCCAGCAGCGTAGGAGTCTTCGACATGAGCGGGGAGCTGTTTTTT. Its translation: CASSVGVFDMSGELFF. The chain carries TRBV9 and TRBJ2-2, with D unresolved. The CDR3 is 16 amino acids. Trimming removed 0 bases from V and 7 bases from J, with 16 bases in between. Looked up from germline, CDR1 is SGDLS and CDR2 is YYNGEE.

The chain employs TRBV5-8 and TRBJ2-2; D might be TRBD1 (6 bases). Trimming stripped 0 bases from V and 4 bases from J, with 10 bases between. The CDR3 is 15 amino acids. The V gene's germline CDR1 is SGHTS and CDR2 YDEGEE. The CDR3 reads CASSLVGGGTGELFF. CDR3 coding DNA: TGTGCCAGCAGCTTGGTTGGGGGCGGCACCGGGGAGCTGTTTTTT.

The genes are TRBV19 and TRBJ2-2; the match to TRBD1 covers 7 bases. V was pared by 9 bases and J by 3 bases, with 10 bases of the junction left unmatched. CDR1 and CDR2 from the germline V gene are LNHDA and SQIVND (reference sequence). The CDR3 is made up of 15 amino acids. The CDR3 here is CASHSDREYTGELFF. The CDR3 nucleotides are TGTGCCAGCCATTCCGACAGGGAATACACCGGGGAGCTGTTTTTT.

The CDR3 nucleotides are TGTGCCAGCAGTTTAGCGGGGGGTAGTTTGGGTAAAGGCACTGAAGCTTTCTTT. It codes for CASSLAGGSLGKGTEAFF. V is TRBV27 and J is TRBJ1-1, with D maybe TRBD1 (5 bases). Trimming left V 2 bases short and J 4 bases short, with 23 bases between. The CDR3 consists of 18 residues. CDR1 MNHEY and CDR2 SMNVEV come from the germline V gene (reference sequence).

In this sample, this clone turned up a few times. V gene TRBV7-3 combines with J gene TRBJ1-1; possibly TRBD1 for D (5 bases). Per germline, CDR1 SGHTA and CDR2 FQGTGA. V was shortened by 5 bases and J by 2 bases, with 9 bases between the two germline ends. The CDR3 spans 13 residues. Here the CDR3 DNA reads TGTGCCAGCAGCACAGGCCCCAACACTGAAGCTTTCTTT. Translated, it gives CASSTGPNTEAFF.

The chain carries TRBV28 and TRBJ1-1, with 7 bases aligning to TRBD1. CDR1 and CDR2 from the germline V gene are MDHEN and SYDVKM. This CDR3 contains 18 residues. Unmatched junction bases numbered 18, after V lost 7 bases and J lost 1 base. In DNA, the CDR3 is TGTGCCAGCACCTACTGGGGTGGTACAGGGGATGCGAACACTGAAGCTTTCTTT. As protein: CASTYWGGTGDANTEAFF.

Here the CDR3 reads CASSLGAYYEQYF. The CDR3 DNA reads as TGTGCCAGCAGCTTGGGGGCTTACTACGAGCAGTACTTC. V usage is TRBV5-6 and J usage is TRBJ2-7, with D unresolved. V was shortened by 0 bases and J by 3 bases, with 7 bases between the two germline ends. Looked up from germline, CDR1 is SGHDT and CDR2 is YYEEEE. The CDR3 contains 13 residues.